This T cell receptor beta chain originates from a study of patients and donors after allogeneic stem cell transplantation. The CDR3 spans 17 residues. V was cut by 1 base and J by 4 bases, with 16 bases left in between. Per the germline V gene, CDR1 is SGHTA and CDR2 is FQGNSA. TCRdb analysed the RT-PCR reads with MiXCR anew, one entry per CDR3 protein. This table has 200,000 to 250,000 distinct CDR3 sequences, roughly 14% appearing once. The V call is TRBV7-2, the J call TRBJ2-2; a possible D gene is TRBD2 (6 bases). This clonotype originated in a human donor who was either an allogeneic HSCT recipient or a stem cell or donor lymphocyte infusion donor (not recorded which). It is not recorded whose cells these are; they may come from a transplant donor. Sequenced material: blood, either unsorted or a sorted T cell fraction (not recorded which). CDR3 coding DNA: TGTGCCAGCAGCTTAGGTGGAGGGGCCTGGGGCACCGGGGAGCTGTTTTTT. Translating gives CASSLGGGAWGTGELFF.